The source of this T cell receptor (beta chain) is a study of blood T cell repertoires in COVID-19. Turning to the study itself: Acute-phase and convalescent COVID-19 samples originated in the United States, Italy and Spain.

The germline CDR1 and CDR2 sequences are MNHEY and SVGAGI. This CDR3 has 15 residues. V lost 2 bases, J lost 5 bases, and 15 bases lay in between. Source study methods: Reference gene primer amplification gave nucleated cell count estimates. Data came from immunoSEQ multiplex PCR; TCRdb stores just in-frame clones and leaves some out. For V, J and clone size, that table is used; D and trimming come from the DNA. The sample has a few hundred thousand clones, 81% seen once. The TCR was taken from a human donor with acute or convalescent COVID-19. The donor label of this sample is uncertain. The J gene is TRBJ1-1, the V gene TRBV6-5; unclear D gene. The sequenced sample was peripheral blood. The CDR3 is CASSYADRGGTEAFF. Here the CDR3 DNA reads TGTGCCAGCAGTTACGCCGACCGGGGTGGAACTGAAGCTTTCTTT.